This T cell receptor (beta chain) was sequenced during a study of shared clonotypes between healthy human individuals. The assay used deep level. Sorted-subset replicate PCRs used about 200 ng DNA, 30,000 or so T cell genomes. Some clones are missing from TCRdb's copy, which holds only in-frame ones; the method was immunoSEQ multiplex PCR. The sample consists of 2 million to 3 million clones, more than 85% of them appearing once. Germline loops: CDR1 SGHDT, CDR2 YYEEEE. After removal of 2 bases from V and 6 bases from J, the junction contained 4 bases not matched to a gene. The CDR3 contains 15 residues.

The sequenced material came from naive CD4+ T cells from PBMCs. Subset reported: CD45RA+ positively selected. This TCR derives from a young man in good health. Some clones in this sample may be carry-over from other donors' samples. The V and J genes are TRBV5-6 and TRBJ2-2; TRBD1 aligns across 10 bases. CDR3 DNA: TGTGCCAGCAGCTTCCGGGACAGGGGACCCGGGGAGCTGTTTTTT. Protein: CASSFRDRGPGELFF. The variable domain in full, completed from reference TRBV5-6 and TRBJ2-2, reads DAGVTQSPTHLIKTRGQQVTLRCSPKSGHDTVSWYQQALGQGPQFIFQYYEEEERQRGNFPDRFSGHQFPNYSSELNVNALLLGDSALYLCASSFRDRGPGELFFGEGSRLTVL.